Here is one T cell receptor beta chain with its context. Its antigen is not identified. Trimming removed 4 bases at V and 3 bases at J, with 20 bases between. The CDR3 is 17 amino acids. Per the germline V gene, CDR1 is MGHRA and CDR2 is YSYEKL. The PCR was carried out with 60 Vbeta primers and 13 Jbeta primers. Assay used: immunoSEQ multiplex PCR; TCRdb lists only in-frame clones, some missing. Of 200,000 to 250,000 clones listed, around 84% are singletons. The source of the sample is a study of cytomegalovirus exposure and HLA in healthy donors. General study results and limits: The authors listed some 150 TCR beta chains as cytomegalovirus-associated.

This receptor was identified in a girl aged 2 to 9 in good health and CMV-seronegative. The chain links TRBV4-1 to TRBJ2-3; tentative D call: TRBD2 (6 bases). Sequencing was done on a sample of PBMCs. CDR3 amino acids: CASSLPLAGSGTDTQYF. CDR3 nucleotides: TGCGCCAGCAGCCTCCCGCTCGCGGGGTCGGGGACAGATACGCAGTATTTT.